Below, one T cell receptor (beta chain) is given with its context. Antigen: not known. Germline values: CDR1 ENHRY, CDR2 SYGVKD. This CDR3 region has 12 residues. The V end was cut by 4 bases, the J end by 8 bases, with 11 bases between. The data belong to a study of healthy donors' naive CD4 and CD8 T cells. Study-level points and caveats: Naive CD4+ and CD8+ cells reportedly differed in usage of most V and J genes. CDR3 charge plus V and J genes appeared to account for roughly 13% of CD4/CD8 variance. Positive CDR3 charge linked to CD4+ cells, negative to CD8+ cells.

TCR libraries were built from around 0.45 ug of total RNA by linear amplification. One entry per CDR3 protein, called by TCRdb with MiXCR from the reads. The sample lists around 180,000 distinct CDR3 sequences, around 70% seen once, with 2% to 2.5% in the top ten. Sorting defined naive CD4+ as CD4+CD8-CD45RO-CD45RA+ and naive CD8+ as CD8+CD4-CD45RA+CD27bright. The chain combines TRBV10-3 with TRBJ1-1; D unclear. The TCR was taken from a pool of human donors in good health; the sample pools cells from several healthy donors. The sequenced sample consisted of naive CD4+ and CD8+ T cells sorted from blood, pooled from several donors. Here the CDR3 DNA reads TGTGCCATCAGTGCGGCGCAGTGGGAAGCTTTCTTT. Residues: CAISAAQWEAFF.